This T cell receptor (beta chain) is from a study of OX40 agonist ivuxolimab in advanced cancers. This table comes from immunoSEQ multiplex PCR, and its TCRdb copy is limited to in-frame clones, with some not included. The sample lists about 81,000 clones, more than 70% seen once, with approximately 0.2% in the top ten. Remarks on this clone: Antigen specificity is unknown.

V was trimmed by 2 bases and J by 0 bases, leaving 9 bases between them. The germline V gene encodes CDR1 SGHRS and CDR2 YFSETQ. The CDR3 consists of 15 residues. Study-wide results and limits: Clones of CD4+ and CD8+ blood T cells grew by week 6 at doses of 0.1 to 3.0 mg/kg.

The starting material was CD4+ or CD8+ T cells sorted from blood, obtained in a trial of the OX40 agonist ivuxolimab. The chain has TRBV5-1 and TRBJ1-5; D unresolved. The sequence was collected from an adult with an advanced solid tumor such as melanoma, head and neck, liver or kidney cancer. The CDR3 coding sequence is TGCGCCAGCAGCTTAGGGCTGAATAGCAATCAGCCCCAGCATTTT. Protein sequence: CASSLGLNSNQPQHF.